Shown below are 12 T cell receptor beta chains from a single sample sequenced in a study of long-term antiretroviral therapy in people with HIV. Runs used v3.0 of the immunoSEQ assay and were done at survey level. Profiled with immunoSEQ multiplex PCR; TCRdb holds only in-frame clones, not every one. This table holds about 25,000 clones, almost 80% found once. This specimen consisted of unsorted PBMCs, obtained 2.1 years after starting antiretroviral therapy. These receptors all come from a man aged 25-45 years with HIV.

The chain combines TRBV4-1 with TRBJ2-1; D may match TRBD1 or TRBD2 (5 bases each). Germline V gene sequence: CDR1 MGHRA, CDR2 YSYEKL. The CDR3 contains 15 residues. V lost 4 bases and J lost 3, with 13 bases in between. The CDR3 region has the DNA TGCGCCAGCAGCCGAATGGGGGTCGGCTACAATGAGCAGTTCTTC. The encoded protein is CASSRMGVGYNEQFF.

The chain links TRBV5-4 to TRBJ1-2; tentative D call: TRBD1 (5 bases). Trimming stripped 7 bases from V and 0 bases from J, with 13 bases between. CDR1 is SGHNT, CDR2 YYREEE, per germline (reference sequence). The length of the CDR3 is 14 residues. CDR3 region: CASSWETANYGYTF. In DNA, the CDR3 is TGTGCCAGCTCCTGGGAGACAGCTAACTATGGCTACACCTTC.

The V and J genes are TRBV9 and TRBJ2-3; 8 positions match TRBD2. Germline-derived CDR1 and CDR2 are SGDLS and YYNGEE. CDR3 length equals 16 residues. The junction had 9 bases not matched to a gene; V was cut back by 6 bases and J by 0 bases. The CDR3 DNA sequence: TGTGCCAGCACCCGAAGTAGCGGGACGAGCACAGATACGCAGTATTTT. Amino acids: CASTRSSGTSTDTQYF.

The V gene is TRBV7-9, the J gene TRBJ1-5; no clear D. The length of the CDR3 is 13 residues. Between the trimmed V and J ends, which lost 3 bases and 6 bases, there was a span of 9 bases. The germline V gene encodes CDR1 SEHNR and CDR2 FQNEAQ (reference sequence). The CDR3 DNA reads TGTGCCAGCAGCTTGGCACCGGGTCAGCCCCAGCATTTT. It is translated as CASSLAPGQPQHF.

V gene TRBV7-6 combines with J gene TRBJ1-5, with TRBD1 matching 10 bases. The CDR3 runs to 17 residues. Germline CDR1 and CDR2: SGHVS and FNYEAQ. J gave up 2 bases and V 4 bases, and 8 bases lay outside the gene matches. The CDR3 bases are TGTGCCAGCAGCTCAGGGACAGGGGATGTGGGCAATCAGCCCCAGCATTTT. This sequence encodes CASSSGTGDVGNQPQHF.

The chain joins TRBV18 to TRBJ2-3; 9 bases line up with TRBD1. V lost 3 bases, J lost 1 base, and 2 bases stayed unmatched. Germline V CDR1 and CDR2: KGHSH, LQKENI. The CDR3 extends over 15 amino acids. CDR3 sequence: CASSPRDRGTDTQYF. CDR3 nucleotide sequence: TGTGCCAGCTCACCCCGGGACAGGGGCACAGATACGCAGTATTTT.

The chain joins TRBV15 to TRBJ2-3, with 7 bases fitting TRBD2. Germline lookup yields CDR1 LNHNV and CDR2 YYDKDF (reference sequence). The CDR3 is 14 amino acids. V trimming: 5 bases; J trimming: 0 bases; junction bases outside the gene matches: 2. The CDR3 reads CATSRGGSTDTQYF. DNA for the CDR3: TGTGCCACCAGCCGCGGGGGAAGCACAGATACGCAGTATTTT. Variable domain in full (rest from reference TRBV15 and TRBJ2-3): DAMVIQNPRYQVTQFGKPVTLSCSQTLNHNVMYWYQQKSSQAPKLLFHYYDKDFNNEADTPDNFQSRRPNTSFCFLDIRSPGLGDTAMYLCATSRGGSTDTQYFGPGTRLTVL.

This chain connects TRBV5-4 to TRBJ1-1; 11 bases map to TRBD1. The CDR3 totals 14 residues. Germline assignment: CDR1 SGHNT and CDR2 YYREEE (reference sequence). Unmatched junction bases numbered 8, after V lost 2 bases and J lost 11 bases. The CDR3 region has the DNA TGTGCCAGCAGCTTAACGGACAGGGGGCTAGACGCTTTCTTT. It codes for CASSLTDRGLDAFF.

This clone occurred a few times. The chain couples TRBV6-5 to TRBJ2-4; D is unresolved. CDR1 is MNHEY and CDR2 is SVGAGI in the germline V gene. Trimming left V 6 bases short and J 7 bases short, with 16 bases between. CDR3 length equals 14 residues. The DNA for the CDR3 is TGTGCCAGCAGCCGTCCACGGGTGGGGAACATTCAGTACTTC. Its translation is CASSRPRVGNIQYF.

The chain has TRBV6-6 and TRBJ2-1; the match to TRBD1 covers 7 bases. In germline, CDR1 is MNHNY, CDR2 SVGAGI (reference sequence). J gave up 4 bases and V 7 bases, and 4 bases lay outside the gene matches. There are 13 residues in the CDR3. The CDR3: CASTGTEYNEQFF. CDR3 sequence (DNA): TGTGCCAGCACCGGGACAGAGTACAATGAGCAGTTCTTC.

The gene calls are TRBV15 and TRBJ1-1, with D unresolved. The CDR3 loop spans 15 amino acids. V was trimmed by 1 base and J by 1 base, leaving 10 bases between them. The germline V gene encodes CDR1 LNHNV and CDR2 YYDKDF (reference sequence). The CDR3 sequence: CATSRGPFGNTEAFF. The CDR3 DNA is TGTGCCACCAGCAGAGGACCGTTCGGGAACACTGAAGCTTTCTTT.

The chain combines TRBV6-1 with TRBJ1-2, with a tentative D call TRBD1 (6 bases). This CDR3 spans 13 amino acids. Trimming pared 8 bases from V and 7 bases from J, leaving 17 bases between. Germline assignment: CDR1 MNHNS and CDR2 SASEGT. Written as DNA, the CDR3 is TGTGCCAGCCAAGGGCCGGGGGGCGGTGGCTACACCTTC. Amino acids: CASQGPGGGGYTF.